Below are 8 T cell receptor beta chains sequenced from a single sample in a study of cytomegalovirus exposure and HLA in healthy donors. The PCR had 60 Vbeta and 13 Jbeta primers. The table came from immunoSEQ multiplex PCR; TCRdb's copy has only in-frame clones and leaves some out. The sample includes around 100,000 clones, over 65% of them seen just once. Sequenced sample: PBMCs. The receptors originated from a woman in her twenties or thirties in good health and CMV-seropositive.

The chain joins TRBV2 to TRBJ1-4; perhaps TRBD1 as D (6 bases). CDR1 and CDR2 from the germline V gene are SNHLY and FYNNEI. There are 14 residues in the CDR3. V shed 5 bases and J shed 0 bases, with 7 bases lying between them. The CDR3 DNA reads TGTGCCAGCAGTCGACAGGCAACTAATGAAAAACTGTTTTTT. It translates to CASSRQATNEKLFF.

This rearrangement joins TRBV11-2 to TRBJ1-1; possible D gene TRBD1, 5 bases. The CDR3 is 14 amino acids. Trimming shortened V by 5 bases and J by 2 bases, and 12 bases separated the two germline ends. Germline V CDR1 and CDR2: SGHAT, FQNNGV. The CDR3 reads CASSVQGGNTEAFF. In DNA, the CDR3 is TGTGCCAGCAGCGTGCAGGGTGGTAACACTGAAGCTTTCTTT.

V is TRBV9 and J is TRBJ2-3, with 10 nucleotides matching TRBD2. The CDR3 is 18 residues long. Germline CDR1 reads SGDLS; CDR2 reads YYNGEE. Trimming at V came to 0 bases and at J to 4 bases, leaving 11 bases not matched to a gene. The CDR3 DNA reads as TGTGCCAGCAGCGTAGGTTTTAATCTAGCGGGAGTGTCAGATACGCAGTATTTT. Amino acid sequence: CASSVGFNLAGVSDTQYF.

The V gene is TRBV10-3, the J gene TRBJ2-2; tentative D call: TRBD1 (6 bases). The germline V gene encodes CDR1 ENHRY and CDR2 SYGVKD. The V end lost 6 bases, the J end lost 6 bases, and 14 bases lay between the germline ends. The CDR3 has 14 residues. CDR3 in DNA: TGTGCCATCAGACCCACAGGGACCGCCGGGGAGCTGTTTTTT. Protein: CAIRPTGTAGELFF.

The chain carries TRBV6-5 and TRBJ2-3; weak D call: TRBD2 (6 bases). Germline-derived CDR1 and CDR2 are MNHEY and SVGAGI. V lost 0 bases to trimming and J lost 2 bases, with 9 bases between them. This CDR3 is built from 15 residues. The CDR3 bases are TGTGCCAGCAGTTACTCCGGACTACCCACAGATACGCAGTATTTT. Translated, it gives CASSYSGLPTDTQYF.

The chain employs TRBV7-9 and TRBJ2-2, with 7 bases identical to TRBD1. V was clipped by 4 bases and J by 1 base; unmatched bases: 0. The V gene's germline CDR1 is SEHNR and CDR2 FQNEAQ (reference sequence). The CDR3 has 14 amino acids. Written as DNA, the CDR3 is TGTGCCAGCAGCTGGACAGGGAACACCGGGGAGCTGTTTTTT. This sequence encodes CASSWTGNTGELFF.

This chain's CDR3 is CASRSGSTDTQYF. In DNA form, the CDR3 reads TGTGCCAGCAGGAGCGGGTCCACAGATACGCAGTATTTT. The chain links TRBV6-1 to TRBJ2-3, with a tentative D call TRBD2 (6 bases). Germline V lookup: CDR1 MNHNS, CDR2 SASEGT. V lost 6 bases and J 2 bases, leaving 9 bases between the germline ends. The CDR3 runs to 13 residues.

The chain has TRBV5-1 and TRBJ1-2; D might be TRBD1 (5 bases). V shed 0 bases and J shed 5 bases, with 8 bases lying between them. From germline, CDR1 is SGHRS and CDR2 YFSETQ. CDR3 length: 13 residues. CDR3 sequence: CASSLGQNYGYTF. CDR3 coding DNA: TGCGCCAGCAGCTTGGGACAGAATTATGGCTACACCTTC.